These T cell receptor beta chains were read from a single sample in a study of blood T cell repertoires in COVID-19. Clones were sequenced by immunoSEQ multiplex PCR, and TCRdb holds only the in-frame ones, with some missing. Of some 260,000 clones listed, over 70% are singletons. Sequencing input: peripheral blood. The receptors come from a woman aged 70-85 years with COVID-19, enrolled during active disease. The CDR3 runs from the conserved cysteine through the conserved F or W. D genes are given only for firm matches. Some rows mark clone size as missing; the rest say once, few, many or name a class of expanded clone.

V	J	D	size	DNA	CDR3
TRBV24-1	TRBJ1-2	NA	few	TGTGCCACCAGTTCGGACAGCACTAACTATGGCTACACCTTC	CATSSDSTNYGYTF
TRBV5-5	TRBJ2-6	NA	NA	TGTGCCAGCAGCTTGATGGCCCGTAGACAGACCCTCTCTGGGGCCAACGTCCTGACTTTC	CASSLMARRQTLSGANVLTF
TRBV11-2	TRBJ2-7	TRBD2	NA	TGTGCCAGCAGCCGTCGAGGAGCGGGGAGCAACGAGCAGTACTTC	CASSRRGAGSNEQYF
TRBV5-5	TRBJ2-3	TRBD2	NA	TGTGCCAGCAGCTCCGGGACTAGCCTCACAGATACGCAGTATTTT	CASSSGTSLTDTQYF
TRBV7-9	TRBJ1-1	NA	NA	TGTGCCAGCAGCTCATATACAACTGGCGGGGGTACTGAAGCTTTCTTT	CASSSYTTGGGTEAFF
TRBV2	TRBJ2-1	TRBD2	NA	TGTGCCAGCAGTGCACTAGCGGGGTCCTACAATGAGCAGTTCTTC	CASSALAGSYNEQFF
TRBV6-6	TRBJ1-6	TRBD1	NA	TGTGCCAGCGACAGGGGTAATAATTCACCCCTCCACTTT	CASDRGNNSPLHF
TRBV19	TRBJ2-3	TRBD2	NA	TGTGCCAGTAGAATTGGCGGGAGTGCGTCAGATACGCAGTATTTT	CASRIGGSASDTQYF
TRBV7-7	TRBJ2-1	NA	NA	TGTGCTAGCAGCTTAATTCCGAGCTTAACAGGAACCTACAATGAGCAGTTCTTC	CASSLIPSLTGTYNEQFF
TRBV24-1	TRBJ2-7	TRBD1	NA	TGTGCCACCAGTGACCCAAGGGGGCCCTATAAGCAGTACTTC	CATSDPRGPYKQYF
TRBV6-1	TRBJ2-7	NA	NA	TGTGCCAGCAGTGAAGTCCTCGAGCAGTACTTC	CASSEVLEQYF
TRBV20-1	TRBJ2-1	NA	NA	TGCAGTGCTCTCGTCCGGCGGCAACAGTTCTTC	CSALVRRQQFF
TRBV19	TRBJ2-1	TRBD2	NA	TGTGCCAGCCAGTTGGGGGAGGGGTACAATGAGCAGTTCTTC	CASQLGEGYNEQFF
TRBV29-1	TRBJ2-7	NA	once	TGCAGCTCCCGCTCCTACGAGCAGTACTTC	CSSRSYEQYF
TRBV11-2	TRBJ2-1	NA	NA	TGTGCCAGCAGCTTAACAGTTAGCTCCTACAATGAGCAGTTCTTC	CASSLTVSSYNEQFF
TRBV28	TRBJ1-5	NA	NA	TGTGCCAGCAGGATGCAGGGGAGGGGACCTCAGCCCCAGCATTTT	CASRMQGRGPQPQHF
TRBV2	TRBJ2-4	TRBD2	NA	TGTGCCAGCAGTGAGGGGACTAGCGGATTAATGGCCAAAAACATTCAGTACTTC	CASSEGTSGLMAKNIQYF
TRBV2	TRBJ2-7	NA	few	TGTGCCAGCAGTGCGGTCCGACAGACCTACGAGCAGTACTTC	CASSAVRQTYEQYF
TRBV11-3	TRBJ2-7	NA	once	TGTGCCAGCAGCTTAAACAATTACGAGCAGTACTTC	CASSLNNYEQYF
TRBV5-1	TRBJ2-1	TRBD2	NA	TGCGCCAGCAGCTTGGCCCATAGCGGGGAGCACTACAATGAGCAGTTCTTC	CASSLAHSGEHYNEQFF
TRBV19	TRBJ1-2	TRBD1	once	TGTGCCAGTATCCCATCAGGGGGCGCTGGCTATGGCTACACCTTC	CASIPSGGAGYGYTF